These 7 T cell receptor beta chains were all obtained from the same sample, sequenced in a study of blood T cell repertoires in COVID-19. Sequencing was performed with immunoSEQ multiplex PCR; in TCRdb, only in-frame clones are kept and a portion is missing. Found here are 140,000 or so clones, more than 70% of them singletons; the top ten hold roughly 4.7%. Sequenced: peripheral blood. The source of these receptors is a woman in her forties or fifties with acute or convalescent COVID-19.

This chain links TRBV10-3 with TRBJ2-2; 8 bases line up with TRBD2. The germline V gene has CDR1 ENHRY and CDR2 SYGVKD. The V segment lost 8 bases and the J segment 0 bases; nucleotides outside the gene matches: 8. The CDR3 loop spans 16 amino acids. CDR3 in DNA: TGTGCCATCGCATCCGGCGGGGGGTCGAACACCGGGGAGCTGTTTTTT. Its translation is CAIASGGGSNTGELFF.

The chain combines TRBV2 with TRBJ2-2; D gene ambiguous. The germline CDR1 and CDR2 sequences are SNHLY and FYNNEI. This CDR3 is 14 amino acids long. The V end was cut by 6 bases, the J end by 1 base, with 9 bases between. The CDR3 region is CASRAYRNTGELFF. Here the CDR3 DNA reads TGTGCCAGCAGAGCTTACAGGAACACCGGGGAGCTGTTTTTT.

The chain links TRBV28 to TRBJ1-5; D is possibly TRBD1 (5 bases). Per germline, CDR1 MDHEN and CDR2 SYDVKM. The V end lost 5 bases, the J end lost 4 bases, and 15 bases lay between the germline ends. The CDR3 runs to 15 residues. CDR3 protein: CASSLPQGGNQPQHF. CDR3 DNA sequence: TGTGCCAGCAGTCTCCCCCAGGGAGGGAATCAGCCCCAGCATTTT.

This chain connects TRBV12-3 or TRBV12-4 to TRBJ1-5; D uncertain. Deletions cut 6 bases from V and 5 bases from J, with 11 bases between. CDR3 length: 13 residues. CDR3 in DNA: TGTGCCAGCAGGATGGATGCGGATCAGCCCCAGCATTTT. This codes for CASRMDADQPQHF.

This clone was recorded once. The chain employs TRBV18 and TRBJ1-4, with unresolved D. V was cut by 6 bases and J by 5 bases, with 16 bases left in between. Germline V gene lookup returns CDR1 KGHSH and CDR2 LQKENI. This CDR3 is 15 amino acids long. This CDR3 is CASSPLATANEKLFF. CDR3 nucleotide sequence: TGTGCCAGCTCCCCCCTAGCCACAGCAAATGAAAAACTGTTTTTT.

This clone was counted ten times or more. The CDR3 nucleotides read TGTGCCAGCAGCGTAGAGCAGCGGGGCGCGCGGGGCTACACCTTC. It codes for CASSVEQRGARGYTF. The chain joins TRBV9 to TRBJ1-2, with TRBD1 as a possible D gene (5 bases). Trimming took off 0 bases at V and 8 bases at J, with 17 bases between the two ends. CDR1 and CDR2 from the germline V gene are SGDLS and YYNGEE. The CDR3 has 15 amino acids.

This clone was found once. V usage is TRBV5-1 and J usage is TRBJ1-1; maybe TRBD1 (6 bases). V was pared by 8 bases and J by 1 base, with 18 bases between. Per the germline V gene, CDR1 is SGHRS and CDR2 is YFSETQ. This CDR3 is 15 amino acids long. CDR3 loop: CASFLGQRENTEAFF. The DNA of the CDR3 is TGCGCCAGTTTCCTCGGACAGCGGGAGAACACTGAAGCTTTCTTT. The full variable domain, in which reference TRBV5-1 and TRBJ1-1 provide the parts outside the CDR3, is KAGVTQTPRYLIKTRGQQVTLSCSPISGHRSVSWYQQTPGQGLQFLFEYFSETQRNKGNFPGRFSGRQFSNSRSEMNVSTLELGDSALYLCASFLGQRENTEAFFGQGTRLTVV.